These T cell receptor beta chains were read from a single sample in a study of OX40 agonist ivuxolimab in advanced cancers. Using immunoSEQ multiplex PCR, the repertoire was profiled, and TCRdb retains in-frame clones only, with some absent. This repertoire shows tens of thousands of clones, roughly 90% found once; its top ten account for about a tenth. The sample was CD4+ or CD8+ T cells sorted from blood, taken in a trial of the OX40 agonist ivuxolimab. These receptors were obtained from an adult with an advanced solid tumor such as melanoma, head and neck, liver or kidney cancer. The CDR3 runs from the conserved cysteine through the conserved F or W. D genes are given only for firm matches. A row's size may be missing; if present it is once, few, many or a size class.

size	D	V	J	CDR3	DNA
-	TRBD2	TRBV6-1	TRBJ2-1	CASSDRLAGVNEQFF	TGTGCCAGCAGTGACCGGCTAGCGGGAGTCAATGAGCAGTTCTTC
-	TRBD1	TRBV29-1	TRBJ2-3	CSVEVAGTGARDTQYF	TGCAGCGTTGAAGTAGCCGGGACAGGGGCACGAGATACGCAGTATTTT
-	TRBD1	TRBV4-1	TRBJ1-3	CASSQGGGQGPLSGNTIYF	TGCGCCAGCAGCCAAGGGGGGGGACAGGGACCTTTATCTGGAAACACCATATATTTT
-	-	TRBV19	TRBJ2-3	CASSIAGVNTDTQYF	TGTGCCAGTAGTATTGCAGGGGTGAACACAGATACGCAGTATTTT
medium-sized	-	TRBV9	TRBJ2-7	CASSVGGDWHEQYF	TGTGCCAGCAGCGTAGGGGGCGATTGGCACGAGCAGTACTTC
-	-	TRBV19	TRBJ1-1	CASSPWAADTEAFF	TGTGCCAGTAGTCCGTGGGCTGCGGACACTGAAGCTTTCTTT
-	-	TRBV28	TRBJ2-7	CASSSDRTYEQYF	TGTGCCAGCAGTTCGGACAGAACCTACGAGCAGTACTTC
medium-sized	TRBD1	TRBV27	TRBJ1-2	CASRGTDFNYGYTF	TGTGCCAGCAGGGGGACAGATTTTAACTATGGCTACACCTTC
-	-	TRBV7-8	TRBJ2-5	CASSLALGDGETQYF	TGTGCCAGCAGCTTAGCCCTAGGGGACGGAGAGACCCAGTACTTC
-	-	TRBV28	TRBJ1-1	CASSLFRVKLTEAFF	TGTGCCAGCAGTTTGTTTCGGGTTAAGTTAACTGAAGCTTTCTTT
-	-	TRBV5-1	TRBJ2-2	CASSLAGELFF	TGCGCCAGCAGCTTGGCCGGGGAGCTGTTTTTT
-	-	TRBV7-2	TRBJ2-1	CASRGGLSRVEQFF	TGTGCCAGCAGGGGAGGCCTTAGCCGGGTCGAGCAGTTCTTC
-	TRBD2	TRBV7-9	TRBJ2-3	CASSFSGTTDTQYF	TGTGCCAGCAGCTTCAGCGGGACCACAGATACGCAGTATTTT
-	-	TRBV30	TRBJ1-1	CAGSAAPWAEAFF	TGTGCCGGGAGTGCGGCCCCTTGGGCTGAAGCTTTCTTT
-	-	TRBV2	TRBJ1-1	CASSDARGTEAFF	TGTGCCAGCAGTGATGCGAGGGGTACTGAAGCTTTCTTT
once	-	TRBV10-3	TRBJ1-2	CAINSGRGYTF	TGTGCCATCAATTCAGGTAGAGGCTACACCTTC
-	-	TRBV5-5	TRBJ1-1	CASSPYMNTEAFF	TGTGCCAGCAGCCCGTACATGAACACTGAAGCTTTCTTT
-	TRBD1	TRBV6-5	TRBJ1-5	CASSPGQGGQPQHF	TGTGCCAGCAGCCCAGGACAGGGGGGACAGCCCCAGCATTTT
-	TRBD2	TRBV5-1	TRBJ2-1	CASSLLAGGLISSYNEQFF	TGCGCCAGTTCCTTACTAGCGGGAGGACTCATTAGCTCCTACAATGAGCAGTTCTTC
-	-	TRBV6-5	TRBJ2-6	CAVGTSGGWANVLTF	TGTGCTGTGGGTACGTCCGGGGGATGGGCCAACGTCCTGACTTTC
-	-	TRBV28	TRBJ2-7	CASSPRGARYEQYF	TGTGCCAGCAGTCCTAGGGGAGCGCGCTACGAGCAGTACTTC
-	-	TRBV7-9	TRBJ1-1	CASSFGLGGGTEAFF	TGTGCCAGCAGCTTTGGCCTCGGAGGGGGGACTGAAGCTTTCTTT
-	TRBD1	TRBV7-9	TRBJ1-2	CASSLSAGGYYGYTF	TGTGCCAGCAGCTTATCAGCAGGGGGCTACTATGGCTACACCTTC
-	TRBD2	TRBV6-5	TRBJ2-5	CASSYAGLAGETQYF	TGTGCCAGCAGTTACGCGGGACTAGCGGGAGAGACCCAGTACTTC
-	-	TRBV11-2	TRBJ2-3	CASSSPGLFTDTQYF	TGTGCCAGCAGCTCCCCGGGACTCTTCACAGATACGCAGTATTTT
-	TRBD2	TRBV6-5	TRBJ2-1	CASSSGLAGDRGEQFF	TGTGCCAGCAGTTCTGGACTAGCGGGGGACAGGGGCGAGCAGTTCTTC
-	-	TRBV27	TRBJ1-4	CASSLSLGAGEKLFF	TGTGCCAGCAGTTTATCATTGGGGGCAGGGGAAAAACTGTTTTTT
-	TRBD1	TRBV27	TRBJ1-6	CASSGGTGESPLHF	TGTGCCAGCAGTGGAGGGACAGGGGAATCACCCCTCCACTTT
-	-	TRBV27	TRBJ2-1	CASSFLQGNEQFF	TGTGCCAGCAGCTTCCTCCAGGGGAATGAGCAGTTCTTC
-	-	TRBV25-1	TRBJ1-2	CASSEGYTYGYTF	TGTGCCAGCAGTGAAGGATATACATATGGCTACACCTTC
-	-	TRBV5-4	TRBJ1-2	CASSVGGFRGYGYTF	TGTGCCAGCAGCGTTGGGGGGTTTCGTGGCTATGGCTACACCTTC
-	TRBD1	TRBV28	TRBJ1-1	CASSLLFRGSNTEAFF	TGTGCCAGCAGTTTATTGTTCAGGGGGTCGAACACTGAAGCTTTCTTT